Shown below are 11 T cell receptor beta chains from a single sample sequenced in a study of Graves' ophthalmopathy and Graves' hyperthyroidism. Investigators amplified TCR beta CDR3 regions from RNA transcripts. HTBI-primed RT-PCR formed the first round, and a multiplex PCR formed the second. In TCRdb, the multiplex PCR reads were re-called with MiXCR into one record per CDR3 protein. This sample has roughly 1.1 million distinct CDR3 sequences, with about 40% found just once. The source material was peripheral blood or thyroid tissue (not recorded which). Receptors were obtained from an adult man with Graves' hyperthyroidism.

This chain links TRBV18 with TRBJ2-7; TRBD1 aligns across 7 bases. CDR1 is KGHSH and CDR2 is LQKENI in the germline V gene. The V and J ends lost 3 bases and 1 base, in that order; junction bases with no gene match: 9. The CDR3 is made up of 16 amino acids. CDR3 nucleotides: TGTGCCAGCTCACCCGTCCGTGGGACAGCTTCCTACGAGCAGTACTTC. Translated: CASSPVRGTASYEQYF.

Comments on this clonotype: The junction departs from the called germline gene at one end, perhaps through a read error. V and J are TRBV4-1 and TRBJ2-6; 7 positions agree with TRBD2. This CDR3 has 19 amino acids. Germline V gives CDR1 MGHRA, CDR2 YSYEKL. The CDR3 DNA sequence: TGCGCCAGCAGCCAAGATCCGGGGGGAGATTACGCTGGGGTCAACGTCCTGACTTTC. It specifies CASSQDPGGDYAGVNVLTF.

This clonotype was seen more than once but under ten times. The V call is TRBV5-1, the J call TRBJ1-2; 8 bases map to TRBD1. Germline CDR1 SGHRS, CDR2 YFSETQ. This CDR3 contains 15 residues. V was clipped by 5 bases and J by 7 bases; unmatched bases: 13. The CDR3 DNA reads as TGCGCCAGCAGTCTTACTCAATCAGGGGGCTCTGGCTACACCTTC. Its protein product is CASSLTQSGGSGYTF.

The sample holds a few counts of this clonotype. Germline is not matched at one junction end, which may reflect a read error. J is TRBJ1-1 and V is TRBV10-2; 9 nucleotides agree with TRBD1. The germline CDR1 and CDR2 sequences are WSHSY and SAAADI. CDR3 length: 17 amino acids. The CDR3 loop reads CASSQLLQGARGTEAFF. CDR3 nucleotides: TGTGCCAGCAGCCAACTACTACAGGGGGCCAGAGGCACTGAAGCTTTCTTT.

This chain joins TRBV6-2 or TRBV6-3 and TRBJ1-3, with D unresolved. Trimming removed 2 bases from V and 0 bases from J, with 8 bases in between. The CDR3 length is 15 residues. CDR1 is MNHEY and CDR2 is SVGEGT in the germline V gene. The CDR3 DNA reads TGTGCCAGCAGTTACGGGCCGGACTCTGGAAACACCATATATTTT. This codes for CASSYGPDSGNTIYF.

The chain has TRBV6-5 and TRBJ2-7, with D hard to call. The CDR3 has 12 residues. Germline V lookup: CDR1 MNHEY, CDR2 SVGAGI. The V end lost 4 bases, the J end lost 5 bases, and 9 bases lay between the germline ends. CDR3 sequence reads: CASSSPSHEQYF. The CDR3 DNA reads as TGTGCCAGCAGTTCCCCTAGTCACGAGCAGTACTTC.

This clonotype was observed many times. The chain couples TRBV10-2 to TRBJ1-5; D remains ambiguous. The CDR3 runs 13 residues. V gave up 3 bases and J gave up 5 bases, with 8 bases separating them. Germline V CDR1 and CDR2: WSHSY, SAAADI. The CDR3 here is CASSDRGYQPQHF. CDR3 DNA sequence: TGCGCCAGCAGTGATCGAGGGTATCAGCCCCAGCATTTT.

The chain recombines TRBV6-5 with TRBJ1-5; no firm D call. The CDR3 has 15 residues. The ends were cut back, 6 bases at V and 1 base at J, with 13 bases in the middle. CDR1 is MNHEY and CDR2 is SVGAGI in the germline V gene. CDR3 amino acids: CASSDIPGSNQPQHF. The CDR3 nucleotides read TGTGCCAGCAGCGACATTCCGGGAAGCAATCAGCCCCAGCATTTT.

This clonotype was seen repeatedly, ten times or more. The CDR3 DNA sequence: TGTGCCAGCAGCTTAAGAGCGCGGGACAGGGGAGACGAGCAGTACTTC. Encoded protein: CASSLRARDRGDEQYF. The genes are TRBV7-2 and TRBJ2-7; 10 nucleotides line up with TRBD1. Germline V gene sequence: CDR1 SGHTA, CDR2 FQGNSA. After removal of 2 bases from V and 5 bases from J, the junction contained 9 bases not matched to a gene. The CDR3 length is 16 residues.

This clonotype was counted many times. V and J are TRBV20-1 and TRBJ2-5; tentatively, D is TRBD2 (6 bases). The length of the CDR3 is 15 residues. V lost 3 bases and J lost 1, with 15 bases in between. Germline-derived CDR1 and CDR2 are DFQATT and SNEGSKA (reference sequence). CDR3 coding DNA: TGCAGTGCTAGCGGCGCAGGAGGGCCCCAAGAGACCCAGTACTTC. It encodes CSASGAGGPQETQYF.

This clonotype was picked up a small number of times. V gene TRBV20-1 combines with J gene TRBJ1-2, with D unresolved. CDR3 size: 14 residues. The V gene lost 7 bases and the J gene lost 4 bases, with 19 bases spanning the gap. In germline, CDR1 is DFQATT, CDR2 SNEGSKA (reference sequence). CDR3 DNA: TGCAGTGTCGGACGGAATTCTCTAGGCTATGGCTACACCTTC. This translates into CSVGRNSLGYGYTF.